This TCR beta chain was captured by sequencing in a study of blood T cell repertoires in COVID-19. Study as a whole: The United States, Italy and Spain provided the acute and convalescent COVID-19 samples. T cells, B-cell-depleted T cells, or PBMCs supplied cDNA or gDNA.

CDR1 and CDR2 from the germline V gene are SEHNR and FQNEAQ (reference sequence). With V trimmed by 5 bases and J by 0 bases, 12 bases remained unmatched. This CDR3 is 17 amino acids long. Study processing details: Estimation of nucleated cell counts relied on the amplification of reference gene primers. Produced via immunoSEQ multiplex PCR; TCRdb's table is partial and in-frame only. V, J and clone size reflect that table, while D and trimming were determined from the DNA. The table shows 150,000 to 200,000 clones, with 85% to 90% occurring only once. The chain links TRBV7-9 to TRBJ1-1; 7 bases match TRBD1. This TCR was recovered from an elderly woman in a cohort sampled during active or convalescent COVID-19. The source material was peripheral blood. The CDR3 loop is CASSPKDRDSMNTEAFF. As DNA, the CDR3 is TGTGCCAGCAGCCCAAAAGACCGGGACAGCATGAACACTGAAGCTTTCTTT.